This T cell receptor (beta chain) was identified during a study of blood T cell repertoires in COVID-19. Study-wide background: Acute and convalescent COVID-19 specimens originated in the United States, Italy and Spain. Sources were T cells, B-cell-depleted T cells, or PBMCs; the material itself was cDNA or gDNA.

Per the original data handling: Estimation of nucleated cell counts relied on the amplification of reference gene primers. Profiling relied on immunoSEQ multiplex PCR, and the TCRdb table lists in-frame clones only, not all of them. The V and J calls and clone size were taken over from that table, and D and trimming were inferred from the DNA. The sample consists of approximately 300,000 clones, roughly 90% of them appearing once. Those enrolled in Seattle joined during active infection and were followed longitudinally afterward. The trim removed 5 bases at V and 0 bases at J, leaving 3 bases unmatched. The CDR3 sequence is 15 residues long. Germline CDR1 is SGHTA and CDR2 is FQGTGA.

The chain recombines TRBV7-3 with TRBJ2-3; TRBD2 agrees at 9 bases. The receptor was derived from a woman in her 40s with COVID-19, enrolled during active disease. Sequenced input: peripheral blood. CDR3 loop: CASSQAGGSTDTQYF. The CDR3 DNA follows: TGTGCCAGCAGCCAAGCGGGGGGCAGCACAGATACGCAGTATTTT. The entire variable domain, with the rest obtained from reference TRBV7-3 and TRBJ2-3, is as follows: GAGVSQTPSNKVTEKGKYVELRCDPISGHTALYWYRQSLGQGPEFLIYFQGTGAADDSGLPNDRFFAVRPEGSVSTLKIQRTERGDSAVYLCASSQAGGSTDTQYFGPGTRLTVL.